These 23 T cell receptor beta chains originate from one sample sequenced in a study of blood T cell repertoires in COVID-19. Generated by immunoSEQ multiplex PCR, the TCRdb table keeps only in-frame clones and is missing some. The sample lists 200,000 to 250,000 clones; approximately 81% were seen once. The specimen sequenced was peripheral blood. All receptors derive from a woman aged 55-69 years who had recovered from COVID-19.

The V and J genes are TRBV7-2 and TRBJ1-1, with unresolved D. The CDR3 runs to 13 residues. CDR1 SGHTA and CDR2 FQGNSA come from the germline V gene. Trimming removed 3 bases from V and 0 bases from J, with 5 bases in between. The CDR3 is CASSLRMNTEAFF. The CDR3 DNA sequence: TGTGCCAGCAGCTTGCGGATGAACACTGAAGCTTTCTTT.

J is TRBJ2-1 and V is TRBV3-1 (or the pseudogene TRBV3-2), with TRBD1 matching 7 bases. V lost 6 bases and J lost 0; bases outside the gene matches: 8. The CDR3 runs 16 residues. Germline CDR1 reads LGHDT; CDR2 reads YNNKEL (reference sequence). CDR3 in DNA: TGTGCCAGCAGTCCTACCGGGACAGCCTCCTACAATGAGCAGTTCTTC. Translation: CASSPTGTASYNEQFF.

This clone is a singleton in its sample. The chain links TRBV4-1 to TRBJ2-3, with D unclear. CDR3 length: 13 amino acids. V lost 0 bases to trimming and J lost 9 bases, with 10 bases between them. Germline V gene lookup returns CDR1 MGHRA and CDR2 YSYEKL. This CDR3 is CASSQDRRFTQYF. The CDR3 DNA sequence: TGCGCCAGCAGCCAAGATCGTCGGTTCACGCAGTATTTT.

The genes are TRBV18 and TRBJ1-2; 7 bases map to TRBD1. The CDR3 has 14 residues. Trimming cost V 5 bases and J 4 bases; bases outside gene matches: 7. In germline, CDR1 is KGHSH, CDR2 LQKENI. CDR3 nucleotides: TGTGCCAGCTCAGCCGAACCAGGGGGCTATGGCTACACCTTC. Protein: CASSAEPGGYGYTF.

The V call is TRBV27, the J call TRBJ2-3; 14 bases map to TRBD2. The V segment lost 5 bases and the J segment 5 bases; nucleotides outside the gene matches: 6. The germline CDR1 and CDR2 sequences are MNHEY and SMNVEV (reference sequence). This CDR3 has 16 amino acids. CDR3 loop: CASSPGTSGGVDTQYF. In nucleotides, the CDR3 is TGTGCCAGCAGTCCCGGGACTAGCGGGGGCGTAGATACGCAGTATTTT.

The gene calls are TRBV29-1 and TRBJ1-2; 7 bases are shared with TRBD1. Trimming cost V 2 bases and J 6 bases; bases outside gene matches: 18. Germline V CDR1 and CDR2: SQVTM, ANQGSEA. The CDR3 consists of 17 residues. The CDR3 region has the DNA TGCAGCGTTGAATCCCGACAGGGTGGGGCTATAGTACATGGCTACACCTTC. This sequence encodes CSVESRQGGAIVHGYTF. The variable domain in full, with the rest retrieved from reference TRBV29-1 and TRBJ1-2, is SAVISQKPSRDICQRGTSLTIQCQVDSQVTMMFWYRQQPGQSLTLIATANQGSEATYESGFVIDKFPISRPNLTFSTLTVSNMSPEDSSIYLCSVESRQGGAIVHGYTFGSGTRLTVV.

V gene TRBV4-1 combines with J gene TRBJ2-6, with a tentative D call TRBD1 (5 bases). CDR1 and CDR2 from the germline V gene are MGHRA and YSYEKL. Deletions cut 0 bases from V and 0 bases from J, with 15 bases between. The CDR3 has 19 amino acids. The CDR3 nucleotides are TGCGCCAGCAGCCAAGAAAGAGACAGTCTCCTCTCTGGGGCCAACGTCCTGACTTTC. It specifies CASSQERDSLLSGANVLTF.

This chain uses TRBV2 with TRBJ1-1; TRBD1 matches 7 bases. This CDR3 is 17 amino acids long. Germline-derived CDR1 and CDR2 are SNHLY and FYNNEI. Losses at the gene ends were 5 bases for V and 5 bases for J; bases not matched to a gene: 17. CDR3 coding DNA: TGTGCCAGCAGTTCCTCGCCCGACAGGGTTCTACAGACTGAAGCTTTCTTT. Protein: CASSSSPDRVLQTEAFF.

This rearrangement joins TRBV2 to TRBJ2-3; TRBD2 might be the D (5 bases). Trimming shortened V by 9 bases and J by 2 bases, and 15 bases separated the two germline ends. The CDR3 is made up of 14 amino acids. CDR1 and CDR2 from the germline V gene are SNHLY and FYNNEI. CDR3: CASGQEALTDTQYF. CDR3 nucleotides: TGTGCCAGTGGGCAGGAGGCCCTCACAGATACGCAGTATTTT.

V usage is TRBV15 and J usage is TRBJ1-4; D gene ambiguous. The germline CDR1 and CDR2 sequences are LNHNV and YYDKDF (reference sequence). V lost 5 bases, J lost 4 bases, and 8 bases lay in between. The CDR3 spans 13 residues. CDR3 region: CATSAGYNEKLFF. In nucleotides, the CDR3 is TGTGCCACCAGCGCGGGGTATAATGAAAAACTGTTTTTT.

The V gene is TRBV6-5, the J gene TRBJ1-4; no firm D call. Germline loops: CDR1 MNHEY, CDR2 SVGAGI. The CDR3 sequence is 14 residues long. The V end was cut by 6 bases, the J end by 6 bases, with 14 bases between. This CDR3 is CASSPQRGDEKLFF. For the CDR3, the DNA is TGTGCCAGCAGCCCCCAGCGCGGGGATGAAAAACTGTTTTTT.

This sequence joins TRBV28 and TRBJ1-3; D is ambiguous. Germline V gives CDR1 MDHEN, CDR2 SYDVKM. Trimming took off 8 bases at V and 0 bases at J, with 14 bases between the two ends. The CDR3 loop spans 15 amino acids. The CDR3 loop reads CASSESGDSGNTIYF. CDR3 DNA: TGTGCCAGCTCCGAGAGCGGAGACTCTGGAAACACCATATATTTT.

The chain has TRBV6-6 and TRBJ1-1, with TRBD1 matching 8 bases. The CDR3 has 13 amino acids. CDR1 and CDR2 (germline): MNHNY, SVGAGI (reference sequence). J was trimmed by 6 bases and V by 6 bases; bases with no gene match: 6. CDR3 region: CASSIGQGPEAFF. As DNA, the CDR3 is TGTGCCAGCAGCATAGGACAGGGCCCTGAAGCTTTCTTT.

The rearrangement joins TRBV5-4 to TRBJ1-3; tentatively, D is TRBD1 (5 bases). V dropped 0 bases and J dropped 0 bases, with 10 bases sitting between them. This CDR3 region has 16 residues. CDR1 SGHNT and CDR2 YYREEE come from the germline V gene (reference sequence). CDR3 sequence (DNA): TGTGCCAGCAGCTTGGATTTTGACAGCTCTGGAAACACCATATATTTT. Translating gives CASSLDFDSSGNTIYF.

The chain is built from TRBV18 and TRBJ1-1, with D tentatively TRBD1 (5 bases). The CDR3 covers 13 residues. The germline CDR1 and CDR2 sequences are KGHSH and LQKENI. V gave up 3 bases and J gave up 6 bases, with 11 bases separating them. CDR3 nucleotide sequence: TGTGCCAGCTCACCCAGGAGGGACTCTGAAGCTTTCTTT. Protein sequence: CASSPRRDSEAFF.

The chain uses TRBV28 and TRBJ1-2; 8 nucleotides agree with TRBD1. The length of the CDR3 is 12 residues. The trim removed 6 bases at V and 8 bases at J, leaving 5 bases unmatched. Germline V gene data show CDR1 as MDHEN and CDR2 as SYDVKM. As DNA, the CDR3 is TGTGCCAGCAGCTGGACAGGGCGGGGCTACACCTTC. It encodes CASSWTGRGYTF.

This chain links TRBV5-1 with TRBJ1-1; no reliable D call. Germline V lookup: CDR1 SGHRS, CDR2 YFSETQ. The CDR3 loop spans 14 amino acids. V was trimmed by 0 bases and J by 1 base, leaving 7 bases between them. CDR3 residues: CASSLELSNTEAFF. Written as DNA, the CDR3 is TGCGCCAGCAGCTTGGAACTCTCGAACACTGAAGCTTTCTTT.

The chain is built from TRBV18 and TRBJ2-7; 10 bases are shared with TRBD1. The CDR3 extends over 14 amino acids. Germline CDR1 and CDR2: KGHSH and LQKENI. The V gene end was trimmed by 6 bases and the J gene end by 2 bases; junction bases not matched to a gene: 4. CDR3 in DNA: TGTGCCAGCTCCCAAGGACAGGGGGCCTACGAGCAGTACTTC. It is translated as CASSQGQGAYEQYF.

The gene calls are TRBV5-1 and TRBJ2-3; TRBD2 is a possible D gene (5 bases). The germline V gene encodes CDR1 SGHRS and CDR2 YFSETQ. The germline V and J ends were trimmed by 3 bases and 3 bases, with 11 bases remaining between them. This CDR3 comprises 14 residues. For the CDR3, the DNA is TGCGCCAGCAGCTCCATCGAGCGGACAGATACGCAGTATTTT. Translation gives CASSSIERTDTQYF.

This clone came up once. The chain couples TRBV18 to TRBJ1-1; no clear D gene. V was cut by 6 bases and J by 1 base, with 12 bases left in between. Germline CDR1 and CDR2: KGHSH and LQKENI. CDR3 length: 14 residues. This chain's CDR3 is CASSSSTGNTEAFF. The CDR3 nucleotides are TGTGCCAGCTCGTCTTCGACGGGGAACACTGAAGCTTTCTTT.

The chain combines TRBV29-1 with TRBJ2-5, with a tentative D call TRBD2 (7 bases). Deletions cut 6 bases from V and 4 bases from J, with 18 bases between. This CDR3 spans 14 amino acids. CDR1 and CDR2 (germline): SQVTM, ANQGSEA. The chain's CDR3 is CSVVVGGRPETQYF. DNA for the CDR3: TGCAGCGTCGTTGTGGGGGGGCGACCAGAGACCCAGTACTTC.

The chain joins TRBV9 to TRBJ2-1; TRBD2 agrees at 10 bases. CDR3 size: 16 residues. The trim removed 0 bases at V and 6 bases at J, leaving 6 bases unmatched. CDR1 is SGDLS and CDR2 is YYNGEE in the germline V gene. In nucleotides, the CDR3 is TGTGCCAGCAGCGTAGTGGGACTAGCGCCAGTCAATGAGCAGTTCTTC. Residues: CASSVVGLAPVNEQFF.

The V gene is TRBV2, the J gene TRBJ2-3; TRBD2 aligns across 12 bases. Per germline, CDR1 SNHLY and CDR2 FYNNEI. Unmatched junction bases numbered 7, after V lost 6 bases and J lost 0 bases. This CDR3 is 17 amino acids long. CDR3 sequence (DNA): TGTGCCAGCAGGAGAGGGACTAGCGGGTATAGCACAGATACGCAGTATTTT. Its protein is CASRRGTSGYSTDTQYF. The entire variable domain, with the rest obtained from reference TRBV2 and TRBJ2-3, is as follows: EPEVTQTPSHQVTQMGQEVILRCVPISNHLYFYWYRQILGQKVEFLVSFYNNEISEKSEIFDDQFSVERPDGSNFTLKIRSTKLEDSAMYFCASRRGTSGYSTDTQYFGPGTRLTVL.